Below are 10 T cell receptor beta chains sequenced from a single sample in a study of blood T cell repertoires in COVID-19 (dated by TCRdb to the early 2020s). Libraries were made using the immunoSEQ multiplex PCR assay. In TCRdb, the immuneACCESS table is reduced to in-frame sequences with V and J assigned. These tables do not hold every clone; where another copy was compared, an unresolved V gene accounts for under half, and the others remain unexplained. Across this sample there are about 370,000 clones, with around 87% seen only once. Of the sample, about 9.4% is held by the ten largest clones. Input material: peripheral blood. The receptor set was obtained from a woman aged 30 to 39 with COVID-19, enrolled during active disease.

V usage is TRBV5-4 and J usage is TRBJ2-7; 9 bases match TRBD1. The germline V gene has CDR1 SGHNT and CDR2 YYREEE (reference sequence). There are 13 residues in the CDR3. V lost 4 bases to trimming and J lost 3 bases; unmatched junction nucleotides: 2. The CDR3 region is CASSRQGVYEQYF. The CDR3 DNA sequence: TGTGCCAGCAGCCGACAGGGGGTCTACGAGCAGTACTTC.

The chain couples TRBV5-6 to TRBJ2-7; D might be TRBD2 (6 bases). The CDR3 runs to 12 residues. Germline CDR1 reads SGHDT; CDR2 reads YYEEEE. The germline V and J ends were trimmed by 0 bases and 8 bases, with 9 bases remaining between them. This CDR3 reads CASSLGAGKQYF. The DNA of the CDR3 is TGTGCCAGCAGCTTGGGGGCGGGAAAGCAGTACTTC.

CDR3 bases: TGTGCCAGCAGCTTAGGGACAGGGGGCTTCAATGAGCAGTTCTTC. This encodes CASSLGTGGFNEQFF. This chain links TRBV11-2 with TRBJ2-1, with 11 bases fitting TRBD1. V trimming: 1 base; J trimming: 6 bases; junction bases outside the gene matches: 2. There are 15 residues in the CDR3. Germline CDR1 and CDR2: SGHAT and FQNNGV.

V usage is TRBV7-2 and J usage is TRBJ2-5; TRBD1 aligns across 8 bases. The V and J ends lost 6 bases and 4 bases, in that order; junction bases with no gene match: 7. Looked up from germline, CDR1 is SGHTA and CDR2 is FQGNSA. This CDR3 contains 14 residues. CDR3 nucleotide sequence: TGTGCCAGCAGGGGGGGTGGACAGGGAGAGACCCAGTACTTC. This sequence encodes CASRGGGQGETQYF.

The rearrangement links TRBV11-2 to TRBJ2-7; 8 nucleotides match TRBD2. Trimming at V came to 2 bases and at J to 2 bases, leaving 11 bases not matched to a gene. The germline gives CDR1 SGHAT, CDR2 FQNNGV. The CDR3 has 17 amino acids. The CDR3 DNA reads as TGTGCCAGCAGCTTAAGGGCTTCGGGGGGGAGTCCCTACGAGCAGTACTTC. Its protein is CASSLRASGGSPYEQYF.

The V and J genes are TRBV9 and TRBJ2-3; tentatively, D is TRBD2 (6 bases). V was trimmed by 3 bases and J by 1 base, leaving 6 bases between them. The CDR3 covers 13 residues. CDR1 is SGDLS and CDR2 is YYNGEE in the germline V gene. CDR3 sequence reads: CASSAGGTDTQYF. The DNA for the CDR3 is TGTGCCAGCAGCGCGGGGGGCACAGATACGCAGTATTTT.

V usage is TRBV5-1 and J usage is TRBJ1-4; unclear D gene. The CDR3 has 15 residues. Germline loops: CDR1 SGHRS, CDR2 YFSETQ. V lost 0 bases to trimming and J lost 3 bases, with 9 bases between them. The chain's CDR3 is CASSLVRAANEKLFF. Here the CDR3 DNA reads TGCGCCAGCAGCTTGGTGCGGGCGGCTAATGAAAAACTGTTTTTT.

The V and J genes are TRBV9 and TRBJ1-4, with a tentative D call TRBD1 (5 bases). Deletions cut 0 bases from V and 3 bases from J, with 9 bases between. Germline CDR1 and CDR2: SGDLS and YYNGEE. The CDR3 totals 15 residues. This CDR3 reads CASSVEGVSNEKLFF. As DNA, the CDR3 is TGTGCCAGCAGCGTAGAAGGGGTTTCTAATGAAAAACTGTTTTTT.

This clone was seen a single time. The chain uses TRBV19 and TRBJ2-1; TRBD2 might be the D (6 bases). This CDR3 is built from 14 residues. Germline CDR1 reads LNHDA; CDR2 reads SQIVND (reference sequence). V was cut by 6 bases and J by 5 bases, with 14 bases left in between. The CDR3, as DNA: TGTGCCAGTAGGTCCCGGGACTCTAACAATGAGCAGTTCTTC. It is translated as CASRSRDSNNEQFF.

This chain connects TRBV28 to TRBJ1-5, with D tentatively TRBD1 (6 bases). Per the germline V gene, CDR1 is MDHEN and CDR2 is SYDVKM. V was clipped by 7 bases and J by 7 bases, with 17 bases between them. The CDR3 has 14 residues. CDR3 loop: CASTIAGGGQPQHF. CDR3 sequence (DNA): TGTGCCAGCACCATTGCGGGGGGCGGCCAGCCCCAGCATTTT.